This T cell receptor (beta chain) came from a study of technical replicates of blood from a handful of donors. The CDR3 spans 12 residues. Germline CDR1 KGHSH, CDR2 LQKENI. V dropped 5 bases and J dropped 3 bases, with 7 bases sitting between them. TCRdb's table, derived via immunoSEQ multiplex PCR, lists solely in-frame clones and lacks some. The data contain tens of thousands of clones, 90% to 95% of them singletons. The receptor was derived from a human donor in good health. The J gene is TRBJ1-1, the V gene TRBV18, with D possibly being TRBD1 (6 bases). The sequencing sample was made of T cells isolated from PBMCs. As DNA, the CDR3 is TGTGCCAGCTCAGCAGGGGACACTGAAGCTTTCTTT. Protein sequence: CASSAGDTEAFF.